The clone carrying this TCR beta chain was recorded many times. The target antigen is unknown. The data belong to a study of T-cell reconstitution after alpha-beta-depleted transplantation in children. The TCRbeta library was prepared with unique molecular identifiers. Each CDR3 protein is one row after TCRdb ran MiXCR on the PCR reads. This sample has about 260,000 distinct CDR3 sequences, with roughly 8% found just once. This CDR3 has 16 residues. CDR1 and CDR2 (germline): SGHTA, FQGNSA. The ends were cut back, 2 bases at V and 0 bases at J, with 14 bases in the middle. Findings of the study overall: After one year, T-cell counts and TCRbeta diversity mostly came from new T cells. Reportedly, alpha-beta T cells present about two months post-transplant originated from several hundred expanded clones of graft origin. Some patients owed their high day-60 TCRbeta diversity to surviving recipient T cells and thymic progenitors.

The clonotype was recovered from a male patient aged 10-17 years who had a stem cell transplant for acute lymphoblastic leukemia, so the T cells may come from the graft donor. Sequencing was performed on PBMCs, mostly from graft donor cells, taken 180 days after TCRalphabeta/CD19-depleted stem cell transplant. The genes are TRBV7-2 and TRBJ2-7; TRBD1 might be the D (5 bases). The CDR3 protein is CASSLRGRTSSYEQYF. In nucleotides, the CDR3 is TGTGCCAGCAGCTTACGAGGACGGACAAGCTCCTACGAGCAGTACTTC.